What follows describes a single TCR beta chain. Other DNA sequences in this sample translate to the same CDR3. The data belong to a study of shared clonotypes between healthy human individuals. Profiled with immunoSEQ multiplex PCR; TCRdb holds only in-frame clones, not every one. The sample lists over a million clones; around 95% were seen once. The receptor's source is a man aged 25-45 years in good health. Sequencing was performed on naive CD4+ T cells sorted from blood. Sample subset: CD45RA+ positively selected.

CDR3: CSAPRADTQYF. CDR3 coding DNA: TGCAGTGCTCCCCGAGCAGATACGCAGTATTTT. The chain combines TRBV20-1 with TRBJ2-3; D call uncertain. Germline lookup yields CDR1 DFQATT and CDR2 SNEGSKA (reference sequence). Trimming stripped 5 bases from V and 4 bases from J, with 7 bases between. The CDR3 totals 11 residues.